The source of this T cell receptor beta chain is a study of blood T cell repertoires in COVID-19. Per the original methods: How many nucleated cells were present was estimated from reference gene primer amplification. The method was immunoSEQ multiplex PCR; TCRdb's version includes in-frame clones alone and lacks a portion of them. That table gives V, J and clone size, and the DNA gave D and trimming. This table holds about 150,000 clones, around 80% found once. This CDR3 spans 14 amino acids. Germline V lookup: CDR1 SNHLY, CDR2 FYNNEI. Germline trimming cut 6 bases from V and 8 bases from J; bases unmatched to any gene: 11.

This TCR derives from a man in his 60s with acute or convalescent COVID-19. This chain links TRBV2 with TRBJ1-2, with TRBD1 matching over 8 bases. Sequencing input: peripheral blood. CDR3 protein: CASRPQGVASGYTF. CDR3 in DNA: TGTGCCAGCAGGCCACAGGGGGTGGCCTCAGGCTACACCTTC.